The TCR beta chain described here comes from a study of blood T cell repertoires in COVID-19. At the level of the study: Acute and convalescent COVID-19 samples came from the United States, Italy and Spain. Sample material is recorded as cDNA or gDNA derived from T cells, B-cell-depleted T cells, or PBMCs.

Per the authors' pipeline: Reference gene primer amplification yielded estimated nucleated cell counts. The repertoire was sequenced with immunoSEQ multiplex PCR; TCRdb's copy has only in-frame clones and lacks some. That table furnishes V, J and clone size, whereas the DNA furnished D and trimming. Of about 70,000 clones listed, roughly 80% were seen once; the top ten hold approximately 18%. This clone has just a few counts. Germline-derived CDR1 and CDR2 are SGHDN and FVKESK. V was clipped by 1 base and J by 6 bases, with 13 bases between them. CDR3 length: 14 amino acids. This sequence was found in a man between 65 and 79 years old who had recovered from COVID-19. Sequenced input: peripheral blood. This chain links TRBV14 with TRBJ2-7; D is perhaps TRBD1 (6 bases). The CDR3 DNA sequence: TGTGCCAGCAGCCAAGCCAGTGAGGACAGCGAGCAGTACTTC. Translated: CASSQASEDSEQYF.